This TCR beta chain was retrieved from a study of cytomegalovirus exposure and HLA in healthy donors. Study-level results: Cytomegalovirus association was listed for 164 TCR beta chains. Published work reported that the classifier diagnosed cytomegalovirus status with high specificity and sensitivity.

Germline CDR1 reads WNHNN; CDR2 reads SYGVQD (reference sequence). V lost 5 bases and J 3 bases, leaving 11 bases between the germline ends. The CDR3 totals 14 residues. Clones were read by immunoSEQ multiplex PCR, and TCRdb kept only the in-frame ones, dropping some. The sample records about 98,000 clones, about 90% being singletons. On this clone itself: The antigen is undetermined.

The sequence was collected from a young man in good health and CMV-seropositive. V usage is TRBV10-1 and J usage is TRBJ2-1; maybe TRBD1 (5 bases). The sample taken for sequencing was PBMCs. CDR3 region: CASSNVGVYNEQFF. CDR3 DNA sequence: TGCGCCAGCAGTAATGTAGGGGTCTACAATGAGCAGTTCTTC.